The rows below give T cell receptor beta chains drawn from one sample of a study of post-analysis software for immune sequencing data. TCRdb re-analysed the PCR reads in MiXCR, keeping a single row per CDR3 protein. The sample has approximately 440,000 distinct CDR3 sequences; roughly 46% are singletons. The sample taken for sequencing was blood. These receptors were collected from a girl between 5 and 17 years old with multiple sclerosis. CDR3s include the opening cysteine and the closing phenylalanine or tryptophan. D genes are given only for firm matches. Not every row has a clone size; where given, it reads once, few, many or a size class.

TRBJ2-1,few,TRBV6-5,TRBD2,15,CASSYSIAGAYEQFF,TGTGCCAGCAGTTACTCGATTGCGGGAGCATACGAGCAGTTCTTC
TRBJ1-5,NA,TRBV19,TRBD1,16,CASSNARTGGLIAQHF,TGTGCCAGTAGTAACGCCCGGACAGGGGGTTTAATAGCCCAGCATTTT
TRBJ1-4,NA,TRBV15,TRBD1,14,CATSPDRGYEKLFF,TGTGCCACCAGCCCTGACAGGGGGTATGAAAAACTGTTTTTT
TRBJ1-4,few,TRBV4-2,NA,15,CASSQLQGRSEKLFF,TGTGCCAGCAGCCAATTGCAGGGGAGGAGTGAAAAACTGTTTTTT
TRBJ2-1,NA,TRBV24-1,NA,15,CAASLPGTPYNEQFF,TGTGCCGCCAGTTTACCCGGGACGCCCTACAATGAGCAGTTCTTC
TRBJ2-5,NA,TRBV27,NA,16,CASTHRGRGEEGTQYF,TGTGCCAGCACCCATAGGGGCAGGGGAGAAGAGGGGACCCAGTACTTC
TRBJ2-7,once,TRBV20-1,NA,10,CSARQGGPYF,TGCAGTGCTAGACAGGGAGGTCCGTACTTC
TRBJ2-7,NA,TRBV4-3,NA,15,CASSQGTSQIYEQYF,TGCGCCAGCAGCCAAGGAACGTCACAGATCTACGAGCAGTACTTC
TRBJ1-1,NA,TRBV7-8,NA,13,CASSLLWGSEAFF,TGTGCCAGCAGCTTATTATGGGGGTCCGAAGCTTTCTTT
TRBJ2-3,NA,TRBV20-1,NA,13,CSARVSGTDTQYF,TGCAGTGCTAGAGTTAGCGGCACAGATACGCAGTATTTT
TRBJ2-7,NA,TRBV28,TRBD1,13,CATATGSGREQYF,TGTGCCACCGCGACAGGGTCCGGGCGAGAGCAGTACTTC
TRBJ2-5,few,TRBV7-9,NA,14,CASSLKRREETQYF,TGTGCCAGCAGCCTAAAGCGAAGGGAGGAGACCCAGTACTTC
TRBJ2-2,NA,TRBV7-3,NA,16,CASSPYLGGFAGELFF,TGTGCCAGCAGCCCCTACCTGGGAGGTTTTGCCGGGGAGCTGTTTTTT
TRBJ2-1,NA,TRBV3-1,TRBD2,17,CASSQAHTSGQGNEQFF,TGTGCCAGCAGCCAAGCCCACACTAGCGGGCAGGGTAATGAGCAGTTCTTC
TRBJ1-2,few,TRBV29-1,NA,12,CSVDVPDYGYTF,TGTAGCGTTGATGTCCCCGACTATGGCTACACCTTC
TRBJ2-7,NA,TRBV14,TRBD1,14,CASSHRTGGIEQYF,TGTGCCAGCAGCCACCGGACAGGGGGCATCGAGCAGTACTTC
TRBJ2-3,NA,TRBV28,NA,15,CASSFAGRHTDTQYF,TGTGCCAGCAGTTTTGCAGGGAGACACACAGATACGCAGTATTTT
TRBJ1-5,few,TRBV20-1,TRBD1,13,CSATDRGKQPQHF,TGCAGTGCTACCGACAGGGGGAAACAGCCCCAGCATTTT
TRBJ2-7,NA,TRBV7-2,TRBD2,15,CASSLFSGSAYEQYF,TGTGCCAGCAGCTTATTTAGCGGGAGTGCCTACGAGCAGTACTTC
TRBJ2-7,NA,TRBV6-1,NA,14,CASSMGASSYEQYF,TGTGCCAGCAGTATGGGGGCTAGCTCCTACGAGCAGTACTTC
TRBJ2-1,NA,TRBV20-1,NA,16,CSARGQSPTPYNEQFF,TGCAGTGCTAGGGGGCAAAGCCCAACGCCTTACAATGAACAGTTCTTC
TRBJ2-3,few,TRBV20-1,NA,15,CSASGGGGRADTQYF,TGCAGTGCATCGGGAGGAGGGGGTCGGGCAGATACGCAGTATTTT
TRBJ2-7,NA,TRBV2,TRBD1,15,CASDYRDRVTYEQYF,TGTGCCAGCGATTACCGGGACAGAGTAACCTACGAGCAGTACTTC
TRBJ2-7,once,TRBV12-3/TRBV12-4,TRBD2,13,CASSLGGSCEQYF,TGTGCCAGCAGTTTAGGCGGGAGTTGCGAGCAGTACTTC
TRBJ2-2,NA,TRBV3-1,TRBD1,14,CASGQGDRTGELFF,TGTGCCAGCGGCCAGGGGGACCGCACCGGGGAGCTGTTTTTT
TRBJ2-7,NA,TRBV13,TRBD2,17,CASSSPGGGLAGFEQYF,TGTGCCAGCAGCTCACCAGGGGGGGGACTAGCGGGTTTCGAGCAGTACTTC
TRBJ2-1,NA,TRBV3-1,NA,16,CASSQDRAGVDDEQFF,TGTGCCAGCAGCCAAGATCGGGCAGGGGTAGATGATGAGCAGTTCTTC
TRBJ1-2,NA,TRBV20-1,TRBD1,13,CSASQGDNYGYTF,TGCAGTGCTAGCCAGGGGGACAACTATGGCTACACCTTC
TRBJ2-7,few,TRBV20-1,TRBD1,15,CSARGGTGSAYEQYF,TGCAGTGCTAGAGGGGGGACAGGTTCCGCCTACGAGCAGTACTTC
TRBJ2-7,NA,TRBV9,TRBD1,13,CASSDLQGLEQYF,TGTGCCAGCAGCGACCTACAGGGGCTCGAGCAGTACTTC
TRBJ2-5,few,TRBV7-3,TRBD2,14,CASSPSGGSETQYF,TGTGCCAGCAGCCCGTCGGGAGGATCGGAGACCCAGTACTTC
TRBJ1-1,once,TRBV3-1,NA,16,CASSQGGQIMNTEAFF,TGTGCCAGCAGCCAAGGGGGGCAGATCATGAACACTGAAGCTTTCTTT
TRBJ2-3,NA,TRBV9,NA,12,CASSVEGDTQYF,TGTGCCAGCAGCGTAGAAGGAGATACGCAGTATTTT
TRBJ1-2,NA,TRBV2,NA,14,CASSVWQALYGYTF,TGTGCCAGCAGTGTTTGGCAGGCCCTCTATGGCTACACCTTC
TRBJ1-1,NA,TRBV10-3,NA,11,CAITKGGVAFF,TGTGCCATCACCAAGGGTGGAGTTGCTTTCTTT
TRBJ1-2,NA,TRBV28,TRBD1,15,CASRPTGGDLYGYTF,TGTGCCAGCAGGCCTACAGGGGGTGACCTCTATGGCTACACCTTC
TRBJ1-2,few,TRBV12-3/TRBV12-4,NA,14,CASSYRRPNYGYTF,TGTGCCAGCAGTTACAGACGGCCTAACTATGGCTACACCTTC
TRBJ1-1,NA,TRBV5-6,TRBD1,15,CASTRAEGASTEAFF,TGTGCCAGCACCCGGGCGGAGGGGGCGAGTACTGAAGCTTTCTTT
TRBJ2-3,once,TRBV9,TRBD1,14,CASSEGQLTDTQYF,TGTGCCAGCAGCGAGGGACAGCTCACAGATACGCAGTATTTT